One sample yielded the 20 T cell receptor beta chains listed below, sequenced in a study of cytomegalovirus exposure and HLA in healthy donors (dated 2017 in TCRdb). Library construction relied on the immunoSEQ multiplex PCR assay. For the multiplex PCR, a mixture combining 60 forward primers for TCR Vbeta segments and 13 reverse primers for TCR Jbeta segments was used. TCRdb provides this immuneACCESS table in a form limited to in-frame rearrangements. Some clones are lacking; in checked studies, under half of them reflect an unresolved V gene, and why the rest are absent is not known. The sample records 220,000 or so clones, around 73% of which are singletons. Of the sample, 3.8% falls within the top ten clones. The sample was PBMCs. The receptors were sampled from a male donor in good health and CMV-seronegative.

CDR3 bases: TGTGCCAGTAGCGGGAGTACCTACAATGAGCAGTTCTTC. It translates to CASSGSTYNEQFF. The genes are TRBV19 and TRBJ2-1, with TRBD2 as a possible D gene (6 bases). Germline V gene sequence: CDR1 LNHDA, CDR2 SQIVND (reference sequence). CDR3 size: 13 residues. The germline V and J ends were trimmed by 6 bases and 2 bases, with 8 bases remaining between them.

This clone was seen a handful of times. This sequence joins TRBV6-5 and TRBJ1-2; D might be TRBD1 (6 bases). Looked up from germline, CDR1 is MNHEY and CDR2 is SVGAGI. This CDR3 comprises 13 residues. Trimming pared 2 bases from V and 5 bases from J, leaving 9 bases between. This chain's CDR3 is CASSYTGSYGYTF. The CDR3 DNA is TGTGCCAGCAGTTACACAGGGTCATATGGCTACACCTTC.

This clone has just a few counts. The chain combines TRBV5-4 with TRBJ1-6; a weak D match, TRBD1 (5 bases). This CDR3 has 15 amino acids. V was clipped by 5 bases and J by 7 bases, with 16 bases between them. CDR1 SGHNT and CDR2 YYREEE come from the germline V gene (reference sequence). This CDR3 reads CASRGGTESNSPLHF. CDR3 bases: TGTGCCAGCAGGGGAGGGACCGAATCGAATTCACCCCTCCACTTT.

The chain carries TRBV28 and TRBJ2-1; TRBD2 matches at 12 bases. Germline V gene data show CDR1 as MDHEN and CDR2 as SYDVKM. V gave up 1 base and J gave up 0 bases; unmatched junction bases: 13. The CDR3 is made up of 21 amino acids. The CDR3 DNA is TGTGCCAGCAGTTTATTGCTAAGGGGTAAGACTAGCGGGAGCTCCTACAATGAGCAGTTCTTC. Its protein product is CASSLLLRGKTSGSSYNEQFF.

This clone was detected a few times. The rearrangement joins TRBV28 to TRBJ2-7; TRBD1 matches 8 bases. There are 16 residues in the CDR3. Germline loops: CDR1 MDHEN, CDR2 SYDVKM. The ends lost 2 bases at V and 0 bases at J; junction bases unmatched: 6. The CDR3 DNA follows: TGTGCCAGCAGTTTACCCCGGACAGGGATCTCCTACGAGCAGTACTTC. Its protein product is CASSLPRTGISYEQYF.

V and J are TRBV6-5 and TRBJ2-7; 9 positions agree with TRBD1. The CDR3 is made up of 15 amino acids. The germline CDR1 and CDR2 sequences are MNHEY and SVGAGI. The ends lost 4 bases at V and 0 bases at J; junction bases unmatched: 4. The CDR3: CASSSRDRVSYEQYF. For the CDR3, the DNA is TGTGCCAGCAGTTCCCGGGACAGGGTCTCCTACGAGCAGTACTTC.

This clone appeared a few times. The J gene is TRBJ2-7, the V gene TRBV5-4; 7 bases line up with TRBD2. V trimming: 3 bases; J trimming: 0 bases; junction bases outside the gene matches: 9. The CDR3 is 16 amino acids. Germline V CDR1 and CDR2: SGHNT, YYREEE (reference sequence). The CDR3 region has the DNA TGTGCCAGCAGCTCCTTCCTAGCGGCAAGCTCCTACGAGCAGTACTTC. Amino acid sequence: CASSSFLAASSYEQYF.

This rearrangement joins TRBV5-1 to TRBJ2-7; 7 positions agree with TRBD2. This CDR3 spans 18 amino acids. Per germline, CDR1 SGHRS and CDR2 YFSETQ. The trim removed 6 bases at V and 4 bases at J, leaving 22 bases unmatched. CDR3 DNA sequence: TGCGCCAGCACCTCCAGCGCTTTGACCGGGGGGATATGGTACGAGCAGTACTTC. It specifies CASTSSALTGGIWYEQYF.

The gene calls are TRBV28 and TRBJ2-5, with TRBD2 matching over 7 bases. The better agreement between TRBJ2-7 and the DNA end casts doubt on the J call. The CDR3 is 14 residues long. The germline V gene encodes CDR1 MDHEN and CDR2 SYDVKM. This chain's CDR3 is CASSPPAGSYEQYF. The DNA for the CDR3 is TGTGCCAGCAGTCCGCCAGCGGGGTCCTACGAGCAGTACTTC.

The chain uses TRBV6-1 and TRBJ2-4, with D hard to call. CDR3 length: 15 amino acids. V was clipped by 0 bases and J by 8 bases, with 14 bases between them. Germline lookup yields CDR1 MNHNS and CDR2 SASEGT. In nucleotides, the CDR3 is TGTGCCAGCAGTGAAGCGCAGGCCACGGTGGACATTCAGTACTTC. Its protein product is CASSEAQATVDIQYF.

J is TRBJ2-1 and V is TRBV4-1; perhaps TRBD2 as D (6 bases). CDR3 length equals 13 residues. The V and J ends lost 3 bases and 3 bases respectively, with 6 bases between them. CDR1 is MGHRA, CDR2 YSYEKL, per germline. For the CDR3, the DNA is TGCGCCAGCAGCCAGGACTACTACAATGAGCAGTTCTTC. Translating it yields CASSQDYYNEQFF.

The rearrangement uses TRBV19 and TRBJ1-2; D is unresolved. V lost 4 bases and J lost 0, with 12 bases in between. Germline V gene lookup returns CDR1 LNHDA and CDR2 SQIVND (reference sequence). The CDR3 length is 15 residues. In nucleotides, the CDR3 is TGTGCCAGTAGTACCGCTGCGGGGTCTAACTATGGCTACACCTTC. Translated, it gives CASSTAAGSNYGYTF.

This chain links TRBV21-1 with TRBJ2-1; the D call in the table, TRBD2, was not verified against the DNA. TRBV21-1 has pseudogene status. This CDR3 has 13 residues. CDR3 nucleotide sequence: TGTGCCAGCTGTGTTGTAACCTACAATGAGCAGTTCTTC. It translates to CASCVVTYNEQFF.

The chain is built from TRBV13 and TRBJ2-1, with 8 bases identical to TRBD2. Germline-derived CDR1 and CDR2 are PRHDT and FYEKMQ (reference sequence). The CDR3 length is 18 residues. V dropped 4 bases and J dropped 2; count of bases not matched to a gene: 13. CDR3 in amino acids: CASSSSSSGGGTYNEQFF. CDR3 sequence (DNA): TGTGCCAGCAGCTCCAGCTCCTCCGGGGGGGGGACCTACAATGAGCAGTTCTTC.

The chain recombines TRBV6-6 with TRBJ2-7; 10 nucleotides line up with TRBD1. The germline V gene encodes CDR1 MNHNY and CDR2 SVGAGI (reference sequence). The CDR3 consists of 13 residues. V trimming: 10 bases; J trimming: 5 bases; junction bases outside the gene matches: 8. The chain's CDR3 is CAITRDRGHEQYF. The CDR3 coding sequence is TGTGCCATAACCCGGGACAGGGGACACGAGCAGTACTTC.

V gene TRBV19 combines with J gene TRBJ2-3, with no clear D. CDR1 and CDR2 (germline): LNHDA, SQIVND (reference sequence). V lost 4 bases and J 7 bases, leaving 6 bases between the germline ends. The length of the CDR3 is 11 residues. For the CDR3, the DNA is TGTGCCAGTAGTAGGGCAAATACGCAGTATTTT. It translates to CASSRANTQYF. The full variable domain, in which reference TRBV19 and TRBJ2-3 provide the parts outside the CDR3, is DGGITQSPKYLFRKEGQNVTLSCEQNLNHDAMYWYRQDPGQGLRLIYYSQIVNDFQKGDIAEGYSVSREKKESFPLTVTSAQKNPTAFYLCASSRANTQYFGPGTRLTVL.

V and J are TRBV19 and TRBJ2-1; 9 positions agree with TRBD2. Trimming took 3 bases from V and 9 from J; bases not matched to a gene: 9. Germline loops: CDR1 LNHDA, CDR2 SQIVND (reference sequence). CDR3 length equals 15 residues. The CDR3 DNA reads TGTGCCAGTAGTATCCTAGCGGGACAGCGTGGTGAGCAGTTCTTC. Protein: CASSILAGQRGEQFF. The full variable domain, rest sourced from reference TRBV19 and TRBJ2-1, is DGGITQSPKYLFRKEGQNVTLSCEQNLNHDAMYWYRQDPGQGLRLIYYSQIVNDFQKGDIAEGYSVSREKKESFPLTVTSAQKNPTAFYLCASSILAGQRGEQFFGPGTRLTVL.

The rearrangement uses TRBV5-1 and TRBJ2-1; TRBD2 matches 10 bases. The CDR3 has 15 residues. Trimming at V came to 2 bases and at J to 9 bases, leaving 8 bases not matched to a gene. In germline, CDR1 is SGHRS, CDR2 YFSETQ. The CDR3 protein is CASSLSGRASAEQFF. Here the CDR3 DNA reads TGCGCCAGCAGCTTAAGCGGGAGGGCCTCTGCTGAGCAGTTCTTC.

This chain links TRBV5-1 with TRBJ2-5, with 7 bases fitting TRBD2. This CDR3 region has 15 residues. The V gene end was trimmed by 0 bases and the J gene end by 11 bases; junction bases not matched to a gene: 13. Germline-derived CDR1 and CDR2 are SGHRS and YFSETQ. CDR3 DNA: TGCGCCAGCAGCTTGGCCGCGGGAGTGCTGAGGGAGCAGTACTTC. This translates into CASSLAAGVLREQYF.

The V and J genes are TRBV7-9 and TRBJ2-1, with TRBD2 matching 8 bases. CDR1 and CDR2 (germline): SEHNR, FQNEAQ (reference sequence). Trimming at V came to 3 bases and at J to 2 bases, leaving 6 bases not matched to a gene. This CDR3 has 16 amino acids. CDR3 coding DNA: TGTGCCAGCAGCTTTATGAGTAGCGGGACCTACAATGAGCAGTTCTTC. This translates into CASSFMSSGTYNEQFF. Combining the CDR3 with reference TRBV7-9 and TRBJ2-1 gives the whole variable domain DTGVSQNPRHKITKRGQNVTFRCDPISEHNRLYWYRQTLGQGPEFLTYFQNEAQLEKSRLLSDRFSAERPKGSFSTLEIQRTEQGDSAMYLCASSFMSSGTYNEQFFGPGTRLTVL.